This TCR beta chain was captured by sequencing in a study of shared clonotypes between healthy human individuals. Study-wide background: Per-donor plates numbered three CD4 naive, three CD4 memory, two CD8 naive and one CD8 memory.

CD8 cells classed as naive were CD45RO-negative and positively selected for CCR7, excluding terminally differentiated effector memory CD45RA+ cells. Each sample came from a Caucasian adult donor living in Nashville, Tennessee. Germline V CDR1 and CDR2: ENHRY, SYGVKD. V lost 0 bases and J lost 3, with 11 bases in between. This CDR3 contains 15 residues. Assay execution took place at the deep level. In the authors' workflow: In the immunoSEQ data, sequences were junction-only and lacked quality scores, so filtering differed. Here immunoSEQ multiplex PCR was the method, and the copy in TCRdb shows in-frame clones only, minus some. From that table come the V and J calls and clone size; the DNA was used to work out D and trimming. Altogether millions of clones are present, approximately 94% being singletons, with the ten largest covering 1.1%.

Sequenced sample: naive CD8+ T cells sorted from blood. This chain uses TRBV10-3 with TRBJ1-1; unclear D gene. The TCR was taken from a man between 18 and 29 years old in good health. The CDR3 here is CAISESKLQDTEAFF. The CDR3 DNA reads TGTGCCATCAGTGAGTCAAAGCTGCAGGACACTGAAGCTTTCTTT.